These 14 T cell receptor beta chains were sequenced from one sample in a study of CD8 T cells in Susac syndrome. Random hexamers served to reverse transcribe about 0.5 to 1 ug RNA. Each CDR3 protein is one row after TCRdb ran MiXCR on the immunoSEQ multiplex PCR reads. The sample contains approximately 120,000 distinct CDR3 sequences, under 95% of which appear only once. Sequenced: CD8+ T cells from PBMCs. These receptors originate from a human donor in good health.

This clonotype was recorded only once. This chain uses TRBV7-9 with TRBJ1-1; D may be TRBD1 (5 bases). Germline V gene lookup returns CDR1 SEHNR and CDR2 FQNEAQ (reference sequence). This CDR3 has 16 amino acids. V gave up 5 bases and J gave up 1 base, with 17 bases separating them. The CDR3, as DNA: TGTGCCAGCAGCCGGCCCGGGGCAGTCCCGAACACTGAAGCTTTCTTT. As protein: CASSRPGAVPNTEAFF. Looking up the rest from reference TRBV7-9 and TRBJ1-1 gives the full variable domain: DTGVSQNPRHKITKRGQNVTFRCDPISEHNRLYWYRQTLGQGPEFLTYFQNEAQLEKSRLLSDRFSAERPKGSFSTLEIQRTEQGDSAMYLCASSRPGAVPNTEAFFGQGTRLTVV.

This rearrangement joins TRBV7-9 to TRBJ2-1; 12 bases are a match to TRBD2. After removal of 5 bases from V and 3 bases from J, the junction contained 5 bases not matched to a gene. The CDR3 covers 16 residues. CDR1 and CDR2 from the germline V gene are SEHNR and FQNEAQ (reference sequence). The CDR3 is CASSLQTSGSYNEQFF. In DNA form, the CDR3 reads TGTGCCAGCAGCCTGCAGACTAGCGGGAGCTACAATGAGCAGTTCTTC. Full variable domain (outside the CDR3, taken from reference TRBV7-9 and TRBJ2-1): DTGVSQNPRHKITKRGQNVTFRCDPISEHNRLYWYRQTLGQGPEFLTYFQNEAQLEKSRLLSDRFSAERPKGSFSTLEIQRTEQGDSAMYLCASSLQTSGSYNEQFFGPGTRLTVL.

V and J are TRBV6-5 and TRBJ2-7; D is tentatively TRBD1 or TRBD2 (5 bases each). The CDR3 contains 13 residues. Germline CDR1 is MNHEY and CDR2 is SVGAGI. V lost 8 bases, J lost 1 base, and 12 bases lay in between. In DNA, the CDR3 is TGTGCCAGCCAAAGAGGGGTTTCCTACGAGCAGTACTTC. It encodes CASQRGVSYEQYF.

The CDR3 sequence is CASTPPGLAGGEQYF. CDR3 nucleotides: TGTGCCAGCACCCCGCCTGGACTAGCGGGAGGCGAGCAGTACTTC. This chain links TRBV6-2 or TRBV6-3 with TRBJ2-7, with 14 nucleotides matching TRBD2. Germline values: CDR1 MNHEY, CDR2 SVGEGT. There are 15 residues in the CDR3. The trim removed 7 bases at V and 6 bases at J, leaving 8 bases unmatched.

The chain combines TRBV12-3 or TRBV12-4 with TRBJ1-2; D remains unclear. This CDR3 region has 11 residues. V was pared by 1 base and J by 6 bases, with 3 bases between. DNA for the CDR3: TGTGCCAGCAGTTTAGGACATGGCTACACCTTC. Translation: CASSLGHGYTF.

V usage is TRBV3-1 and J usage is TRBJ1-1; the match to TRBD1 covers 10 bases. V gave up 2 bases and J gave up 0 bases; unmatched junction bases: 6. Germline values: CDR1 LGHDT, CDR2 YNNKEL (reference sequence). The CDR3 is 17 amino acids. The CDR3 reads CASSQPRDRGMNTEAFF. The DNA for the CDR3 is TGTGCCAGCAGCCAACCACGGGACAGGGGTATGAACACTGAAGCTTTCTTT.

The J gene is TRBJ2-7, the V gene TRBV4-3, with 10 bases that match TRBD1. Looked up from germline, CDR1 is LGHNA and CDR2 is YSLEER. V shed 0 bases, J shed 4 bases, and the junction held 6 bases outside the gene matches. The CDR3 is 16 amino acids. CDR3 residues: CASSQEWDRGGYEQYF. CDR3 coding DNA: TGCGCCAGCAGCCAAGAATGGGACAGGGGAGGATACGAGCAGTACTTC.

This clonotype was recorded once. This chain links TRBV9 with TRBJ2-1; 9 bases align to TRBD1. The CDR3 consists of 15 residues. The V gene's germline CDR1 is SGDLS and CDR2 YYNGEE. V was clipped by 6 bases and J by 9 bases; unmatched bases: 13. CDR3 region: CASTVGNRGPGEQFF. The CDR3 DNA is TGTGCCAGCACCGTGGGGAACAGGGGGCCGGGTGAGCAGTTCTTC. Using reference TRBV9 and TRBJ2-1 for the parts outside the CDR3, the full variable domain is DSGVTQTPKHLITATGQRVTLRCSPRSGDLSVYWYQQSLDQGLQFLIQYYNGEERAKGNILERFSAQQFPDLHSELNLSSLELGDSALYFCASTVGNRGPGEQFFGPGTRLTVL.

The chain combines TRBV20-1 with TRBJ2-1; D is perhaps TRBD2 (5 bases). This CDR3 is 14 amino acids long. The germline V and J ends were trimmed by 4 bases and 4 bases, with 14 bases remaining between them. In germline, CDR1 is DFQATT, CDR2 SNEGSKA (reference sequence). CDR3 DNA: TGCAGTGCTACAGGAGGAAACTTGTACAATGAGCAGTTCTTC. Its translation: CSATGGNLYNEQFF.

The chain links TRBV12-3 or TRBV12-4 to TRBJ2-3; TRBD2 agrees at 8 bases. The V gene end was trimmed by 6 bases and the J gene end by 4 bases; junction bases not matched to a gene: 3. The CDR3 extends over 13 amino acids. The CDR3 spells CASSGAGADTQYF. DNA of the CDR3: TGTGCCAGCAGCGGAGCGGGAGCAGATACGCAGTATTTT.

This chain joins TRBV30 and TRBJ1-4, with TRBD1 matching 10 bases. V was clipped by 4 bases and J by 7 bases; unmatched bases: 12. The germline CDR1 and CDR2 sequences are GTSNPN and SVGIG (reference sequence). The CDR3 length is 16 residues. In DNA form, the CDR3 reads TGTGCCTGGAATCTACCATCCGGGACAGGGGTTGAAAAACTGTTTTTT. It is translated as CAWNLPSGTGVEKLFF.

This clonotype was seen once. At one end the junction does not follow the germline gene, possibly because of a read error. The J gene is TRBJ2-3, the V gene TRBV7-7; TRBD2 aligns across 7 bases. Germline V lookup: CDR1 SSHAT, CDR2 FNYEAQ (reference sequence). The CDR3 is made up of 15 amino acids. In DNA form, the CDR3 reads TGTGCTAGCAGCTTAGAAGCGGGGAATACAGATACGCAGTATTTT. Translation: CASSLEAGNTDTQYF.

The J gene is TRBJ2-3, the V gene TRBV2; TRBD1 is a possible D gene (6 bases). CDR3 size: 16 residues. Per the germline V gene, CDR1 is SNHLY and CDR2 is FYNNEI. Trimming took off 6 bases at V and 3 bases at J, with 19 bases between the two ends. The CDR3 loop reads CASRPKQGYRTDTQYF. The CDR3 DNA reads as TGTGCCAGCAGACCAAAACAGGGATATAGGACAGATACGCAGTATTTT.

V is TRBV20-1 and J is TRBJ1-6; tentatively, D is TRBD1 (5 bases). Germline lookup yields CDR1 DFQATT and CDR2 SNEGSKA (reference sequence). The CDR3 extends over 14 amino acids. Trimming pared 4 bases from V and 2 bases from J, leaving 9 bases between. CDR3 DNA sequence: TGCAGTGCTAAGGGGCGGACCTATAATTCACCCCTCCACTTT. This sequence encodes CSAKGRTYNSPLHF.